These 4 T cell receptor beta chains were all obtained from the same sample, sequenced in a study of blood T cell repertoires in COVID-19. Produced via immunoSEQ multiplex PCR; TCRdb's table is partial and in-frame only. The sample contains 220,000 or so clones, over 80% of which appear only once. Input material: PBMCs or T cells enriched from blood (not recorded which). These receptors were collected from a woman in her thirties or forties who had recovered from COVID-19.

V is TRBV6-5 and J is TRBJ2-5; D gene uncertain. Trimming took off 6 bases at V and 3 bases at J, with 14 bases between the two ends. Per germline, CDR1 MNHEY and CDR2 SVGAGI. There are 14 residues in the CDR3. The CDR3 loop reads CASRPTRAKETQYF. The CDR3 bases are TGTGCCAGCAGGCCGACACGAGCAAAAGAGACCCAGTACTTC.

This clone was counted a single time. The chain links TRBV18 to TRBJ1-5, with unresolved D. CDR1 and CDR2 from the germline V gene are KGHSH and LQKENI. CDR3 length: 12 amino acids. The V and J ends lost 5 bases and 4 bases respectively, with 6 bases between them. The CDR3 coding sequence is TGTGCCAGCTCAAGGACTAATCAGCCCCAGCATTTT. It specifies CASSRTNQPQHF.

This rearrangement joins TRBV12-3 or TRBV12-4 to TRBJ2-2; D not certain. The CDR3 length is 12 residues. Trimming pared 5 bases from V and 6 bases from J, leaving 7 bases between. Here the CDR3 DNA reads TGTGCCAGCAGTCTCTACCCCGGGGAGCTGTTTTTT. It codes for CASSLYPGELFF.

The chain carries TRBV6-2 or TRBV6-3 and TRBJ1-1, with D perhaps TRBD1 (5 bases). V lost 5 bases and J lost 0, with 19 bases in between. Germline V gives CDR1 MNHEY, CDR2 SVGEGT. The CDR3 covers 17 residues. In nucleotides, the CDR3 is TGTGCCAGCAGTCAGCGTCGTCAGGGTTTACTGAACACTGAAGCTTTCTTT. Translated, it gives CASSQRRQGLLNTEAFF.